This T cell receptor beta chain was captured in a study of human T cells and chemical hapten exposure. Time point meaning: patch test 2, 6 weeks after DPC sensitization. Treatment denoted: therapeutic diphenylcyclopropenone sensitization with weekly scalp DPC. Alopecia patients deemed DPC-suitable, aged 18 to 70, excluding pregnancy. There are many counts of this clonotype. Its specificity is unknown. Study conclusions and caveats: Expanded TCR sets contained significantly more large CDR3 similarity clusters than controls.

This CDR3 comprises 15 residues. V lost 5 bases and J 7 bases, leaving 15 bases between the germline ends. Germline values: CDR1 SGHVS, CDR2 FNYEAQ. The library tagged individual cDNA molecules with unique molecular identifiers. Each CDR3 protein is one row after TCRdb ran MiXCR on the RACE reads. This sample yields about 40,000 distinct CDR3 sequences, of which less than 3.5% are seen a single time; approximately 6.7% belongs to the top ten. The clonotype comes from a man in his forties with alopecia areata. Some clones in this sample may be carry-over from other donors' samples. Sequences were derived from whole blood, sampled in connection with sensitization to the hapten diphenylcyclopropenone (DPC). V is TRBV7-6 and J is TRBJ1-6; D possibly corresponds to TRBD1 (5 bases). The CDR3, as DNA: TGTGCCAGCAGCGGGGGTGGCACCGGGAATTCACCCCTCCACTTT. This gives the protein CASSGGGTGNSPLHF.